The 30 T cell receptor beta chains reported below all come from one sample, sequenced in a study of early T cells in non-severe SARS-CoV-2 infection. TCRdb reanalysed the 5' RACE reads using MiXCR and keeps one entry per CDR3 protein. The table has some 52,000 distinct CDR3 sequences, 8% seen once. The sample was whole blood. The receptors come from an adult who was a healthcare worker with PCR-confirmed SARS-CoV-2 infection or an uninfected control (not recorded which).

In this sample, this clonotype turned up a few times. This chain uses TRBV28 with TRBJ2-3, with D possibly TRBD2 on 6 matching bases. Germline CDR1 and CDR2: MDHEN and SYDVKM. The CDR3 has 15 residues. The V and J ends lost 6 bases and 1 base respectively, with 14 bases between them. CDR3 in DNA: TGTGCCAGCAGACCGGAGCCTAGCGGCACAGATACGCAGTATTTT. This translates into CASRPEPSGTDTQYF.

The chain couples TRBV29-1 to TRBJ1-1; no reliable D call. The CDR3 is 13 amino acids. The V and J ends lost 1 base and 0 bases respectively, with 6 bases between them. Germline-derived CDR1 and CDR2 are SQVTM and ANQGSEA. For the CDR3, the DNA is TGCAGCGTTGAAGGACCCTTGAACACTGAAGCTTTCTTT. As protein: CSVEGPLNTEAFF.

This clonotype has a count of ten or more. V is TRBV7-2 and J is TRBJ2-2, with D tentatively TRBD2 (6 bases). CDR3 size: 14 residues. V shed 4 bases and J shed 3 bases, with 9 bases lying between them. Per the germline V gene, CDR1 is SGHTA and CDR2 is FQGNSA. CDR3 in amino acids: CASSSTSDTGELFF. The CDR3, as DNA: TGTGCCAGCAGCTCGACTAGTGACACCGGGGAGCTGTTTTTT.

This clonotype was seen only a few times. The CDR3 reads CASSTRTENEKLFF. The CDR3 DNA sequence: TGTGCCAGCAGCACCAGGACAGAGAATGAAAAACTGTTTTTT. This chain uses TRBV9 with TRBJ1-4; D possibly corresponds to TRBD1 (6 bases). The CDR3 is made up of 14 amino acids. Germline lookup yields CDR1 SGDLS and CDR2 YYNGEE. Trimming cost V 4 bases and J 5 bases, with 12 bases left between them.

The V and J genes are TRBV7-9 and TRBJ1-2; possible D gene TRBD1, 6 bases. The CDR3 sequence is 14 residues long. The V gene's germline CDR1 is SEHNR and CDR2 FQNEAQ (reference sequence). V was pared by 5 bases and J by 0 bases, with 10 bases between. The CDR3 sequence: CASSQGHTNYGYTF. DNA of the CDR3: TGTGCCAGCAGCCAGGGACACACTAACTATGGCTACACCTTC.

This rearrangement joins TRBV15 to TRBJ2-1; no clear D gene. V lost 6 bases to trimming and J lost 8 bases, with 14 bases between them. CDR1 LNHNV and CDR2 YYDKDF come from the germline V gene (reference sequence). The CDR3 length is 13 residues. Written as DNA, the CDR3 is TGTGCCACCAGAGAGAACCCGGGCGATGAGCAGTTCTTC. Its protein is CATRENPGDEQFF.

In this sample, this clonotype turned up a few times. The chain uses TRBV30 and TRBJ1-4; tentatively, D is TRBD1 (5 bases). V was trimmed by 5 bases and J by 0 bases, leaving 7 bases between them. Germline V gene data show CDR1 as GTSNPN and CDR2 as SVGIG (reference sequence). The CDR3 is made up of 13 amino acids. CDR3 DNA sequence: TGTGCCTGGGGGGGGGCAACTAATGAAAAACTGTTTTTT. Translated, it gives CAWGGATNEKLFF.

The table lists this clonotype with many counts. The rearrangement joins TRBV28 to TRBJ2-3; 9 bases are a match to TRBD1. This CDR3 is built from 14 residues. Trimming cost V 11 bases and J 1 base; bases outside gene matches: 7. In germline, CDR1 is MDHEN, CDR2 SYDVKM. The CDR3 DNA sequence: TGTGCCCATCGCAGGACAGGGGGCACAGATACGCAGTATTTT. Its translation is CAHRRTGGTDTQYF. The full variable domain, rest sourced from reference TRBV28 and TRBJ2-3, is DVKVTQSSRYLVKRTGEKVFLECVQDMDHENMFWYRQDPGLGLRLIYFSYDVKMKEKGDIPEGYSVSREKKERFSLILESASTNQTSMYLCAHRRTGGTDTQYFGPGTRLTVL.

Turning to this clonotype: A read error may explain this, as a much larger clone is one base away. This chain joins TRBV27 and TRBJ2-7, with D perhaps TRBD2 (6 bases). The CDR3 extends over 15 amino acids. With 6 bases removed from V and 9 bases from J, the gap between germline ends came to 24 bases. Germline V lookup: CDR1 MNHEY, CDR2 SMNVEV (reference sequence). CDR3 region: CASSHPGTGGDGQYF. The CDR3 DNA reads as TGTGCCAGCAGCCACCCCGGGACCGGGGGAGACGGGCAGTACTTC.

In its sample, this clonotype was seen many times. The CDR3 reads CASSYRVAYGYTF. The CDR3 DNA reads as TGTGCCAGCAGCTACAGGGTGGCCTATGGCTACACCTTC. The chain employs TRBV28 and TRBJ1-2, with D perhaps matching TRBD1 (6 bases). Germline lookup yields CDR1 MDHEN and CDR2 SYDVKM. The CDR3 extends over 13 amino acids. The V end was cut by 6 bases, the J end by 4 bases, with 12 bases between.

This clonotype was detected ten times or more. The V call is TRBV4-3, the J call TRBJ2-2; 8 positions agree with TRBD1. CDR3 length: 17 residues. CDR1 is LGHNA, CDR2 YSLEER, per germline. With 1 base clipped from V and 7 bases from J, the junction kept 11 bases outside the gene matches. The CDR3 coding sequence is TGCGCCAGCAGCCAAGGGCCCGGACAGGGATCCAACGGGGAGCTGTTTTTT. It yields the protein CASSQGPGQGSNGELFF.

This clonotype was counted many times. The chain links TRBV9 to TRBJ1-2, with 7 bases matching TRBD1. The CDR3 runs to 17 residues. Losses at the gene ends were 0 bases for V and 2 bases for J; bases not matched to a gene: 10. Germline V gives CDR1 SGDLS, CDR2 YYNGEE. The CDR3 protein is CASSVGSFRQGNYGYTF. The CDR3 coding sequence is TGTGCCAGCAGCGTAGGATCTTTCCGACAGGGCAACTATGGCTACACCTTC.

This clonotype was counted many times. This chain joins TRBV28 and TRBJ1-1; D may be TRBD1 (5 bases). Trimming left V 4 bases short and J 10 bases short, with 13 bases between. The CDR3 is 12 amino acids. The V gene's germline CDR1 is MDHEN and CDR2 SYDVKM. CDR3 DNA: TGTGCCAGCAGTTCCCCGGGGGTAGCAGCTTTCTTT. This translates into CASSSPGVAAFF.

This clonotype was recorded a few times. The rearrangement links TRBV18 to TRBJ1-3, with 9 bases lining up with TRBD1. CDR3 size: 18 residues. From germline, CDR1 is KGHSH and CDR2 LQKENI. Trimming cost V 3 bases and J 0 bases; bases outside gene matches: 9. The CDR3 spells CASSPPRGTGSSGNTIYF. The DNA of the CDR3 is TGTGCCAGCTCACCGCCGAGAGGGACAGGGAGCTCTGGAAACACCATATATTTT.

The rearrangement joins TRBV7-2 to TRBJ2-1; 9 positions agree with TRBD2. There are 18 residues in the CDR3. J lost 7 bases, V lost 1 base, and 14 bases had no gene match. CDR1 is SGHTA, CDR2 FQGNSA, per germline. The DNA of the CDR3 is TGTGCCAGCAGCTTAGTCTCGGTTAGCGGGAGTTTGGGGAATGAGCAGTTCTTC. Protein sequence: CASSLVSVSGSLGNEQFF. The full variable domain, its missing parts supplied by reference TRBV7-2 and TRBJ2-1, is GAGVSQSPSNKVTEKGKDVELRCDPISGHTALYWYRQSLGQGLEFLIYFQGNSAPDKSGLPSDRFSAERTGGSVSTLTIQRTQQEDSAVYLCASSLVSVSGSLGNEQFFGPGTRLTVL.

This clonotype was found a few times. This chain uses TRBV6-1 with TRBJ1-2; 11 bases map to TRBD1. Germline loops: CDR1 MNHNS, CDR2 SASEGT. V trimming: 7 bases; J trimming: 6 bases; junction bases outside the gene matches: 13. There are 16 residues in the CDR3. The CDR3 region has the DNA TGTGCCAGCACCCGACAGGACAGGGGGCAAGAGGATGGCTACACCTTC. Protein product: CASTRQDRGQEDGYTF.

This clonotype was found a few times. This chain joins TRBV29-1 and TRBJ2-7; tentatively, D is TRBD2 (6 bases). Germline loops: CDR1 SQVTM, CDR2 ANQGSEA. The germline V and J ends were trimmed by 3 bases and 7 bases, with 13 bases remaining between them. The CDR3 sequence is 12 residues long. The CDR3, as DNA: TGCAGCGTTGAGGAGGGGAGGATTGAGCAGTACTTC. It specifies CSVEEGRIEQYF.

This clonotype appeared a few times. This chain uses TRBV9 with TRBJ2-7, with 11 positions matching TRBD1. CDR1 is SGDLS and CDR2 is YYNGEE in the germline V gene. V was clipped by 0 bases and J by 3 bases; unmatched bases: 5. This CDR3 has 16 amino acids. Here the CDR3 DNA reads TGTGCCAGCAGCGTAGGAACCGGGACAGGGGGCTACGAGCAGTACTTC. Translated: CASSVGTGTGGYEQYF.

The table lists this clonotype with a few counts. The CDR3: CASSRGASGSNEQYF. DNA for the CDR3: TGTGCCAGCAGCCGGGGGGCTAGCGGGAGTAACGAGCAGTACTTC. The chain employs TRBV9 and TRBJ2-7; 10 bases line up with TRBD2. This CDR3 is built from 15 residues. After removal of 4 bases from V and 5 bases from J, the junction contained 9 bases not matched to a gene. Per the germline V gene, CDR1 is SGDLS and CDR2 is YYNGEE.

The chain joins TRBV6-1 to TRBJ2-7; no clear D gene. The CDR3 sequence is 13 residues long. Trimming cost V 1 base and J 2 bases, with 6 bases left between them. The germline V gene has CDR1 MNHNS and CDR2 SASEGT. The CDR3 DNA reads TGTGCCAGCAGTGAAGGTCACACCTACGAGCAGTACTTC. As protein: CASSEGHTYEQYF.

This rearrangement joins TRBV7-9 to TRBJ2-5; D is undetermined. The V gene's germline CDR1 is SEHNR and CDR2 FQNEAQ (reference sequence). Trimming took off 3 bases at V and 4 bases at J, with 9 bases between the two ends. The length of the CDR3 is 13 residues. The CDR3 nucleotides read TGTGCCAGCAGCTTGATTCCTGGAGAGACCCAGTACTTC. It specifies CASSLIPGETQYF.

This clonotype was counted ten times or more. The CDR3 reads CASDGPVSYEQYF. The CDR3 region has the DNA TGTGCCAGCGACGGTCCCGTCTCCTACGAGCAGTACTTC. The rearrangement joins TRBV6-2 or TRBV6-3 to TRBJ2-7; no firm D call. CDR3 size: 13 residues. The germline gives CDR1 MNHEY, CDR2 SVGEGT. V was clipped by 8 bases and J by 0 bases, with 11 bases between them.

This clonotype was counted many times. The gene calls are TRBV12-3 or TRBV12-4 and TRBJ2-5, with TRBD1 identical over 9 bases. Trimming removed 5 bases from V and 2 bases from J; junction bases left unmatched: 3. This CDR3 spans 14 amino acids. This CDR3 reads CASSRGQGQETQYF. Here the CDR3 DNA reads TGTGCCAGCAGTCGAGGACAGGGGCAAGAGACCCAGTACTTC.

This clonotype was seen more than once but under ten times. The chain is built from TRBV3-1 and TRBJ2-1; weak D call: TRBD2 (6 bases). The CDR3 is 14 residues long. Germline assignment: CDR1 LGHDT and CDR2 YNNKEL (reference sequence). The ends were cut back, 4 bases at V and 10 bases at J, with 17 bases in the middle. The CDR3 DNA sequence: TGTGCCAGCAGCCCAAAAACTAGCCGAAAGGAGCAGTTCTTC. This sequence encodes CASSPKTSRKEQFF.

This clonotype was seen repeatedly, ten times or more. This chain uses TRBV2 with TRBJ1-2, with D possibly matching TRBD1 (5 bases). The V gene's germline CDR1 is SNHLY and CDR2 FYNNEI. The CDR3 is 14 amino acids. V dropped 3 bases and J dropped 0 bases, with 8 bases sitting between them. CDR3 protein: CASSETEANYGYTF. The CDR3 DNA reads TGTGCCAGCAGTGAGACAGAAGCTAACTATGGCTACACCTTC.

Turning to this clonotype: This may come from a read error, since a much larger clone is one base off. This chain connects TRBV5-5 to TRBJ2-6; maybe TRBD1 (6 bases). Germline assignment: CDR1 SGHKS and CDR2 YYEKEE (reference sequence). CDR3 size: 17 residues. V was trimmed by 0 bases and J by 0 bases, leaving 10 bases between them. Here the CDR3 DNA reads TGTGCCAGCAGCTTGGGGACAGCACCCTCTGGGGCCAACGTCCTGACTTTC. It translates to CASSLGTAPSGANVLTF.

This clonotype appeared a few times. The J gene is TRBJ1-1, the V gene TRBV24-1; no clear D. Per the germline V gene, CDR1 is KGHDR and CDR2 is SFDVKD. Trimming stripped 6 bases from V and 4 bases from J, with 11 bases between. The CDR3 has 13 amino acids. The CDR3 reads CATSPRMGTEAFF. CDR3 nucleotides: TGTGCCACCAGTCCGCGCATGGGCACTGAAGCTTTCTTT.

This clonotype was recorded a few times. The chain has TRBV20-1 and TRBJ2-1; D could derive from TRBD1 or TRBD2 (7 bases each). Trimming took 5 bases from V and 6 from J, leaving 20 bases between them. This CDR3 has 15 residues. CDR1 and CDR2 from the germline V gene are DFQATT and SNEGSKA (reference sequence). The CDR3 reads CSAAKGAGVGNEQFF. In DNA form, the CDR3 reads TGCAGTGCTGCCAAGGGGGCGGGAGTGGGCAATGAGCAGTTCTTC.

The sample holds a few counts of this clonotype. CDR3: CASSYTPAASTEAFF. The DNA for the CDR3 is TGTGCCAGCAGTTACACCCCGGCGGCTTCGACTGAAGCTTTCTTT. The chain combines TRBV6-6 with TRBJ1-1; D is uncertain. This CDR3 contains 15 residues. The ends were cut back, 2 bases at V and 5 bases at J, with 15 bases in the middle. The germline CDR1 and CDR2 sequences are MNHNY and SVGAGI (reference sequence).

The table lists this clonotype with many counts. V and J are TRBV5-4 and TRBJ2-2; the match to TRBD2 covers 11 bases. The CDR3 consists of 15 residues. V lost 4 bases, J lost 6 bases, and 5 bases stayed unmatched. CDR1 and CDR2 from the germline V gene are SGHNT and YYREEE (reference sequence). The CDR3 region has the DNA TGTGCCAGCAGCGCCGGACTAGCGGGCTCCGGGGAGCTGTTTTTT. Translation: CASSAGLAGSGELFF.